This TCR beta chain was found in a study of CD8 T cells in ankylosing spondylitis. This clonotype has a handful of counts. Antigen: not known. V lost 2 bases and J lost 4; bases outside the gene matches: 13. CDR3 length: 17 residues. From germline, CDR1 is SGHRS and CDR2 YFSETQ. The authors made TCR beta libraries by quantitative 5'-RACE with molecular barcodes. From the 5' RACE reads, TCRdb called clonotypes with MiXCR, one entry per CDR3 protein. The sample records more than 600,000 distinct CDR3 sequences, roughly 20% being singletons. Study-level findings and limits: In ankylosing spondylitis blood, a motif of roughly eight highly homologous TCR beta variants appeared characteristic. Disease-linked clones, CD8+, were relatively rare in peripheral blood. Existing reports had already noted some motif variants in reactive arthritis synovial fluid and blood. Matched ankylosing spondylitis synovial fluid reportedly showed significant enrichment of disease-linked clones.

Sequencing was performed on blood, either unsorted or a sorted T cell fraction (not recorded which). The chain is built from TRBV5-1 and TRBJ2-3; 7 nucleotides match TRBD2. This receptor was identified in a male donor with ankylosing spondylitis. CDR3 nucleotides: TGCGCCAGCAGCTTAGTTCCCACCGCGGGAGTGGCAGATACGCAGTATTTT. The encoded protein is CASSLVPTAGVADTQYF. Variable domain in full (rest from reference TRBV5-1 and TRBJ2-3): KAGVTQTPRYLIKTRGQQVTLSCSPISGHRSVSWYQQTPGQGLQFLFEYFSETQRNKGNFPGRFSGRQFSNSRSEMNVSTLELGDSALYLCASSLVPTAGVADTQYFGPGTRLTVL.